In this sample, the clone carrying this T cell receptor (beta chain) turned up many times. The antigen remains unidentified. Per germline, CDR1 LNHNV and CDR2 YYDKDF (reference sequence). This CDR3 has 17 residues. The V gene end was trimmed by 0 bases and the J gene end by 0 bases; junction bases not matched to a gene: 8. The sample originates from a study of response to subunit inactivated influenza vaccine. Study outcomes and limitations: Each seasonal influenza vaccination, the authors suggested, recruits few new T cells.

A single record per CDR3 protein comes from TCRdb applying MiXCR to the RT-PCR reads. The repertoire has 500,000 to 650,000 distinct CDR3 sequences, less than 8% of them found once; the top ten carry 10% to 15%. The TCR was taken from a man aged 50 to 75 who received an inactivated influenza vaccine. The source material was PBMCs from blood, sampled less than 30 months after vaccination. The rearrangement joins TRBV15 to TRBJ2-7; 7 nucleotides align to TRBD1. The DNA of the CDR3 is TGTGCCACCAGCAGAGACAAGGGACAGCCCGACTCCTACGAGCAGTACTTC. Translating it yields CATSRDKGQPDSYEQYF.